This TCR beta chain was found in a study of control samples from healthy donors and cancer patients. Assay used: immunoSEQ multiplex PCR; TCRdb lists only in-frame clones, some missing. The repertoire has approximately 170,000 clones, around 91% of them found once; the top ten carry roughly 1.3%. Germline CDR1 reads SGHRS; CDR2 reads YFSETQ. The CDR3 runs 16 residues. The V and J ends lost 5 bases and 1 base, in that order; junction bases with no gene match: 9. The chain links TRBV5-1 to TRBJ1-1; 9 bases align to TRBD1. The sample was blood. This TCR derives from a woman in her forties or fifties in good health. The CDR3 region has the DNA TGCGCCAGCAGGTCAGTGGGGGGACAGGGGAACACTGAAGCTTTCTTT. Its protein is CASRSVGGQGNTEAFF. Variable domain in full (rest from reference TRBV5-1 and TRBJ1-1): KAGVTQTPRYLIKTRGQQVTLSCSPISGHRSVSWYQQTPGQGLQFLFEYFSETQRNKGNFPGRFSGRQFSNSRSEMNVSTLELGDSALYLCASRSVGGQGNTEAFFGQGTRLTVV.